The 10 T cell receptor beta chains below all came from one sample that was sequenced in a study of T cells after yellow fever vaccination. TCRdb analysed the 5' RACE reads with MiXCR anew, one entry per CDR3 protein. The repertoire includes a few hundred thousand distinct CDR3 sequences, 8.7% of them detected once, and about a sixth sits in the top ten. This specimen was PBMCs, taken on the day of the first yellow fever vaccination. These receptors came from a man younger than 35 who received the YFV17D yellow fever vaccine.

The chain is built from TRBV12-3 or TRBV12-4 and TRBJ1-2, with unresolved D. The CDR3 is made up of 13 amino acids. V lost 5 bases and J lost 5, with 12 bases in between. The CDR3 bases are TGTGCCAGCAGTCCTAGCCAGACTTATGGCTACACCTTC. Its protein is CASSPSQTYGYTF.

This clonotype was seen a few times. The CDR3 is CASSLIGMGIATNEKLFF. In DNA, the CDR3 is TGCGCCAGCAGCTTGATTGGGATGGGAATTGCAACTAATGAAAAACTGTTTTTT. This chain joins TRBV5-1 and TRBJ1-4; no firm D call. This CDR3 comprises 18 residues. V lost 1 base to trimming and J lost 0 bases, with 16 bases between them. Germline V gene data show CDR1 as SGHRS and CDR2 as YFSETQ.

The chain has TRBV3-1 and TRBJ1-5; 8 bases line up with TRBD1. The germline gives CDR1 LGHDT, CDR2 YNNKEL (reference sequence). J gave up 7 bases and V 1 base, and 3 bases lay outside the gene matches. The CDR3 contains 14 residues. CDR3 sequence: CASSQVYRGQPQHF. The DNA of the CDR3 is TGTGCCAGCAGCCAAGTATACAGGGGGCAGCCCCAGCATTTT.

This clonotype was observed a few times. The chain links TRBV5-8 to TRBJ1-6; D is undetermined. Germline CDR1 SGHTS, CDR2 YDEGEE. This CDR3 contains 16 residues. Trimming cost V 3 bases and J 0 bases, with 10 bases left between them. The CDR3 DNA follows: TGTGCCAGCAGCTCTTTGGGGAGCTCCTATAATTCACCCCTCCACTTT. This encodes CASSSLGSSYNSPLHF.

This clonotype was found many times. The chain combines TRBV11-2 with TRBJ1-1, with 8 bases fitting TRBD1. Germline CDR1 SGHAT, CDR2 FQNNGV. The V gene end was trimmed by 5 bases and the J gene end by 5 bases; junction bases not matched to a gene: 19. CDR3 length equals 18 residues. The CDR3: CASSPRRTGNEWRTEAFF. The CDR3 coding sequence is TGTGCCAGCAGCCCCCGCCGGACAGGGAATGAATGGAGGACTGAAGCTTTCTTT. The whole variable domain, remainder taken from reference TRBV11-2 and TRBJ1-1, is EAGVAQSPRYKIIEKRQSVAFWCNPISGHATLYWYQQILGQGPKLLIQFQNNGVVDDSQLPKDRFSAERLKGVDSTLKIQPAKLEDSAVYLCASSPRRTGNEWRTEAFFGQGTRLTVV.

This clonotype was detected many times. The chain uses TRBV9 and TRBJ1-1; D possibly corresponds to TRBD1 (6 bases). V lost 3 bases and J 5 bases, leaving 11 bases between the germline ends. The CDR3 runs to 13 residues. Germline V lookup: CDR1 SGDLS, CDR2 YYNGEE. In DNA form, the CDR3 reads TGTGCCAGCAGCGAGGGGGACTGGACTGAAGCTTTCTTT. Its protein product is CASSEGDWTEAFF.

This chain connects TRBV7-8 to TRBJ2-3; 8 nucleotides line up with TRBD1. V gave up 5 bases and J gave up 2 bases; unmatched junction bases: 15. The CDR3 runs 18 residues. Germline V CDR1 and CDR2: SGHVS, FQNEAQ. For the CDR3, the DNA is TGTGCCAGCAGCACGAGTCGAGCGGACAGGGCCGACACAGATACGCAGTATTTT. Translation gives CASSTSRADRADTDTQYF.

The chain uses TRBV3-1 and TRBJ1-1, with a possible D match to TRBD1 (6 bases). The V end lost 2 bases, the J end lost 4 bases, and 14 bases lay between the germline ends. The CDR3 contains 15 residues. Per the germline V gene, CDR1 is LGHDT and CDR2 is YNNKEL (reference sequence). CDR3 in DNA: TGTGCCAGCAGCCAACACAGGGCGGGTGGCACTGAAGCTTTCTTT. Amino acid sequence: CASSQHRAGGTEAFF.

The chain employs TRBV7-2 and TRBJ2-1, with TRBD2 as a possible D gene (6 bases). The CDR3 covers 13 residues. Trimming shortened V by 2 bases and J by 8 bases, and 10 bases separated the two germline ends. Germline V lookup: CDR1 SGHTA, CDR2 FQGNSA. The CDR3 here is CASSLRTGDEQFF. The CDR3 DNA reads TGTGCCAGCAGCTTAAGGACGGGGGATGAGCAGTTCTTC.

The chain carries TRBV20-1 and TRBJ1-5; TRBD1 agrees at 11 bases. Per germline, CDR1 DFQATT and CDR2 SNEGSKA (reference sequence). The CDR3 loop spans 15 amino acids. The V segment lost 5 bases and the J segment 5 bases; nucleotides outside the gene matches: 8. For the CDR3, the DNA is TGCAGTGCTTCCCCCGGGACAGGGGGACATCAGCCCCAGCATTTT. It yields the protein CSASPGTGGHQPQHF.